This T cell receptor (beta chain) is drawn from a study of T cells in women clearing cervical HPV infection. Clones were sequenced by immunoSEQ multiplex PCR, and TCRdb holds only the in-frame ones, with some missing. Its clone listing holds around 44,000 clones. In regard to this clone: The read is 3 residues too short to cover the CDR3 end, so that end is filled in from the germline J gene.

The CDR3 runs to 14 residues. Between the trimmed V and J ends, which lost 5 bases and 8 bases, there was a span of 19 bases. The V gene's germline CDR1 is DFQATT and CDR2 SNEGSKA (reference sequence). Sequencing was done on a sample of blood buffy coat. This chain joins TRBV20-1 and TRBJ2-1; TRBD2 might be the D (7 bases). The clonotype originates from a woman aged 18-70 years with a cervical HPV16 infection that either progressed to CIN3+ or cleared (not recorded which). CDR3: CSAEGGEDYHEQFF. The CDR3 DNA, read in part, is TGCAGTGCTGAAGGGGGGGAGGATTACCATGAG.